The source of this T cell receptor (beta chain) is a study of PD-L1 blockade in urothelial cancer (dated by TCRdb to the late 2010s). A note on the overall study: All patients started therapy around 2014 and received atezolizumab 1,200 mg intravenously every 3 weeks. Whole exome sequencing and RNA sequencing of pretreatment tumors were performed alongside TCR sequencing in the same patients. TCR sequencing covered pretreatment tumor samples and matched, serially collected peripheral blood taken before and after atezolizumab treatment. Durable clinical benefit meant progression-free survival longer than 6 months, and TCR features were also tested against progression-free and overall survival. An ECOG performance status of 0 or 1 was recorded for the patients, and 0 to 3 prior chemotherapy regimens had been received by the patients. Blood samples yielded a median of approximately 150,000 T cells and around 80,000 unique TCRs, with median clonality approximately 0.08. About 85% of the roughly 29 patients were males with bladder-origin urothelial cancer, and about two thirds of the roughly 30 reported a prior smoking history. Blood samples were analyzed at two time points: 3 weeks after treatment start (second dose) and 6 weeks after treatment start. Pretreatment blood TCR-seq was available for 27 to 30 patients, at least one posttreatment blood collection was obtained for 25 or so patients, and tumor TCR-seq was available for 25 or so patients. Fewer than ten patients achieved durable clinical benefit and approximately 20 did not. Somatic, immune and clinical correlates of response to PD-L1 blockade with atezolizumab in urothelial cancer were the focus of an exploratory multi-omic analysis. Broad study findings and their caveats: Improved progression-free and overall survival was associated with having pretreatment peripheral blood TCR clonality below the median. Patients with durable benefit showed greater expansion of tumor-associated TCR clones in peripheral blood 3 weeks after starting treatment (n ≈ 20, p = 0.022). Because the sample size was small (n ≈ 29) and many of the analyses were exploratory, the results are meant to be hypothesis-generating.

Synthetic TCR analog templates were spiked into each PCR to estimate absolute template abundance from read counts. TCRbeta CDR3 regions were amplified from genomic DNA with bias-controlled V and J gene primers using the immunoSEQ assay. Rearranged TCRbeta segments were sequenced at approximately 20X coverage. Per the original workflow: Clustering was used to correct sequencing errors, and CDR3s were annotated against IMGT so that V, D and J genes could be assigned. Downstream analyses used only productive TCRbeta rearrangements and left out out-of-frame or stop-codon sequences. Clonality was computed as one minus Shannon entropy normalized by the log of the number of unique productive sequences. Clones differing between time points or between blood and tumor were identified by Fisher's exact test with Benjamini-Hochberg correction at adjusted p below 0.01. This is the immuneACCESS table as TCRdb keeps it, with only in-frame sequences that have V and J called. A part of the clones is gone; compared with another copy, unresolved V genes explain less than half, and the rest is unexplained. Clonal size and the V and J genes are those of that table, whereas D and trimming came from the DNA. The sample has 100,000 to 150,000 clones on record, about 82% of them singletons. The ten biggest clones cover 2.4% of the sample.

The germline V gene sets CDR1 to MGHDK and CDR2 to SYGVNS. The junction carries 18 bases between V and J, which are trimmed by 3 bases and 6 bases respectively. The CDR3 runs 16 amino acids, cysteine and phenylalanine included. Solely the CDR3 DNA is kept, with 48 bases framed from the first base. A remark on this clone: The specificity of this receptor is unknown. Per-nucleotide qualities are absent, and no much larger clonotype sits a single base away.

The label giving this sample's time point can be read as: peripheral blood 6 weeks after treatment start. A cohort of about 27 patients with locally advanced or metastatic urothelial carcinoma, treated at Memorial Sloan Kettering on a trial protocol, was included. Peripheral blood mononuclear cells were collected pretreatment and during treatment, with between 1 and 8 total time points per patient. The Qiagen DNeasy Blood extraction kit was used to purify genomic DNA from total PBMCs and from tumor samples. PBMCs were collected pretreatment and during treatment and were isolated and stored as previously described.

This TCR was recovered from a man in his fifties or sixties with urothelial cancer. The chain employs TRBV25-1 and TRBJ2-1; a tentative D call is TRBD2 (5 bases match). Sequencing used PBMCs, obtained around atezolizumab (anti-PD-L1) treatment. The CDR3 region has the sequence CASSEVGLAAFNEQFF. The DNA sequence is TGTGCCAGCAGTGAGGTAGGGCTAGCAGCTTTCAATGAGCAGTTCTTC.